This T cell receptor beta chain was identified during a study of shared clonotypes between healthy human individuals. Whole-study results and caveats: Blood was the only sampled material, and tissue repertoires likely differ. It was the non-shared clonotypes that had lower generation probabilities than clonotypes shared by all four donors. Sequencing depth was expected to affect clonotype sharing among donors.

The CDR3 has 17 amino acids. Germline CDR1 is KGHSH and CDR2 is LQKENI. With 4 bases clipped from V and 3 bases from J, the junction kept 13 bases outside the gene matches. Naive CD4+ cells were CD45RA-selected; the remaining cells were memory. Turning to this clone: As yet, its antigen is unknown.

Clones were sequenced by immunoSEQ multiplex PCR, and TCRdb holds only the in-frame ones, with some missing. The table lists approximately 2,300,000 clones, roughly 92% of them singletons. The receptor comes from a man younger than 35 in good health. Some clones in this sample may be carry-over from other donors' samples. The J gene is TRBJ2-3, the V gene TRBV18; TRBD1 matches 7 bases. Sequencing was carried out using naive CD4+ T cells from PBMCs. Subset: CD45RA+ positively selected. The CDR3 region is CASSRLPTGSRTDTQYF. CDR3 in DNA: TGTGCCAGCTCACGACTACCGACAGGGTCTAGGACAGATACGCAGTATTTT.